This T cell receptor (beta chain) was retrieved from a study of identical twins. This clonotype was seen many times. The target antigen is unknown. The CDR3 extends over 15 amino acids. V was shortened by 6 bases and J by 0 bases, with 11 bases between the two germline ends. General study points: Weaker excess twin sharing was seen among beta out-of-frame sequences. Invariant MAIT and iNKT cells may have partly biased zero-insertion analyses. The conclusions drew on cross-sectional statistical analysis instead of tracking the same donors.

TCRdb re-called the 5' RACE reads through MiXCR, storing one row per CDR3 protein. Of a few hundred thousand distinct CDR3 sequences in the sample, roughly 9% were seen once. Every sampled donor was Caucasian and healthy. Sequenced sample: naive T cells sorted from blood. The chain combines TRBV12-3 or TRBV12-4 with TRBJ1-4; D gene unclear. The clonotype originates from a woman between 50 and 59 years old in good health. This CDR3 reads CASSPGRSTNEKLFF. The CDR3 nucleotides read TGTGCCAGCAGCCCTGGTCGCTCAACTAATGAAAAACTGTTTTTT.